The 5 T cell receptor beta chains in this list originate from one sample, sequenced in a study of cytomegalovirus exposure and HLA in healthy donors (dated by TCRdb to about 2017). Library construction relied on the immunoSEQ multiplex PCR assay. For the multiplex PCR, a mixture combining 60 forward primers for TCR Vbeta segments and 13 reverse primers for TCR Jbeta segments was used. In TCRdb, the immuneACCESS table is reduced to in-frame sequences with V and J assigned. These tables do not hold every clone; where another copy was compared, an unresolved V gene accounts for under half, and the others remain unexplained. The sample table shows approximately 190,000 clones, and about four fifths are seen once. Jointly, the top ten make up around 2.5% of the sample. The sequenced sample consisted of PBMCs. Source of these receptors: a woman aged 45 to 65 in good health and CMV-seropositive.

The V and J genes are TRBV19 and TRBJ2-1; TRBD2 agrees at 9 bases. Germline loops: CDR1 LNHDA, CDR2 SQIVND (reference sequence). The V and J ends lost 2 bases and 4 bases, in that order; junction bases with no gene match: 6. The CDR3 runs 16 residues. CDR3 coding DNA: TGTGCCAGTAGTATAAGCGGGGGGCGCCGGTACAATGAGCAGTTCTTC. Translation gives CASSISGGRRYNEQFF.

The CDR3 DNA reads TGTGCCAGCAGCGCCCGACTAGCGGGGGATGGTGAGCAGTTCTTC. This encodes CASSARLAGDGEQFF. This chain joins TRBV9 and TRBJ2-1; 12 nucleotides agree with TRBD2. The V and J ends lost 3 bases and 9 bases, in that order; junction bases with no gene match: 7. CDR1 SGDLS and CDR2 YYNGEE come from the germline V gene. The CDR3 has 15 residues.

This chain links TRBV19 with TRBJ1-3; D not certain. Trimming shortened V by 7 bases and J by 1 base, and 14 bases separated the two germline ends. Germline loops: CDR1 LNHDA, CDR2 SQIVND (reference sequence). The CDR3 runs to 15 residues. CDR3 residues: CASNPTSSSGNTIYF. CDR3 DNA: TGTGCCAGTAACCCGACAAGCTCTTCTGGAAACACCATATATTTT.

This chain joins TRBV11-3 and TRBJ2-2; the match to TRBD2 covers 14 bases. This CDR3 has 17 amino acids. The trim removed 5 bases at V and 5 bases at J, leaving 7 bases unmatched. Germline V gene data show CDR1 as SGHNT and CDR2 as YENEEA. DNA of the CDR3: TGTGCCAGCAGCCCAGGACTAGCGGGGGGCCGGACCGGGGAGCTGTTTTTT. This codes for CASSPGLAGGRTGELFF.

The chain couples TRBV11-2 to TRBJ2-7; the D gene is possibly TRBD2 (6 bases). The CDR3 loop spans 15 amino acids. With 3 bases removed from V and 6 bases from J, the gap between germline ends came to 18 bases. Germline V gene sequence: CDR1 SGHAT, CDR2 FQNNGV. CDR3 region: CASSFGGTWGSEQYF. The CDR3 DNA is TGTGCCAGCAGCTTTGGAGGGACCTGGGGATCCGAGCAGTACTTC. Looking up the rest from reference TRBV11-2 and TRBJ2-7 gives the full variable domain: EAGVAQSPRYKIIEKRQSVAFWCNPISGHATLYWYQQILGQGPKLLIQFQNNGVVDDSQLPKDRFSAERLKGVDSTLKIQPAKLEDSAVYLCASSFGGTWGSEQYFGPGTRLTVT.